The next 16 T cell receptor beta chains were all read from a single sample in a study of shared clonotypes between healthy human individuals. Libraries were prepared by immunoSEQ multiplex PCR; TCRdb keeps only in-frame clonotypes and omits some of them. The data contain around 1 million clones, around three quarters of them singletons. Material for sequencing was memory CD4+ T cells sorted from blood. The subset here: CD45RA-negative fraction. The receptor source for this set is a man between 18 and 35 years old in good health.

This clone was recorded only once. The rearrangement links TRBV7-2 to TRBJ1-1; D perhaps matches TRBD1 (6 bases). The CDR3 is 14 residues long. Trimming stripped 5 bases from V and 0 bases from J, with 10 bases between. Per the germline V gene, CDR1 is SGHTA and CDR2 is FQGNSA. The CDR3 coding sequence is TGTGCCAGCAGCCCACAGGGCATGAACACTGAAGCTTTCTTT. Its translation is CASSPQGMNTEAFF.

The chain uses TRBV4-1 and TRBJ2-3, with D perhaps matching TRBD2 (5 bases). This CDR3 region has 18 residues. CDR1 and CDR2 (germline): MGHRA, YSYEKL. V was cut by 1 base and J by 2 bases, with 19 bases left in between. This chain's CDR3 is CASSQAPSLVQPTDTQYF. The CDR3 region has the DNA TGCGCCAGCAGCCAAGCTCCCTCACTAGTCCAACCCACAGATACGCAGTATTTT.

This chain joins TRBV5-1 and TRBJ2-3; 13 bases fit TRBD2. Germline V gene data show CDR1 as SGHRS and CDR2 as YFSETQ. With 3 bases clipped from V and 8 bases from J, the junction kept 9 bases outside the gene matches. The CDR3 sequence is 16 residues long. The CDR3: CASSSLTSGGAGTQYF. The CDR3 region has the DNA TGCGCCAGCAGCTCGCTTACTAGCGGGGGGGCAGGTACGCAGTATTTT.

This chain connects TRBV29-1 to TRBJ2-3; D might be TRBD1 (6 bases). Between the trimmed V and J ends, which lost 5 bases and 1 base, there was a span of 13 bases. The CDR3 loop spans 14 amino acids. The V gene's germline CDR1 is SQVTM and CDR2 ANQGSEA. CDR3 sequence (DNA): TGCAGCGTTCAGGGGATAGGGGGCACAGATACGCAGTATTTT. Its translation is CSVQGIGGTDTQYF.

The genes are TRBV7-8 and TRBJ2-7; D gene unclear. The CDR3 consists of 13 residues. Germline V gene lookup returns CDR1 SGHVS and CDR2 FQNEAQ. The V end was cut by 0 bases, the J end by 3 bases, with 6 bases between. CDR3 DNA: TGTGCCAGCAGCTTAGCGAGAGTCTACGAGCAGTACTTC. Residues: CASSLARVYEQYF.

The rearrangement uses TRBV29-1 and TRBJ1-2; D is ambiguous. This CDR3 contains 14 residues. V was trimmed by 0 bases and J by 6 bases, leaving 14 bases between them. Germline V CDR1 and CDR2: SQVTM, ANQGSEA. For the CDR3, the DNA is TGCAGCGTTGAAGAAAGTGAGGGCACCCATGGCTACACCTTC. Translation gives CSVEESEGTHGYTF.

The chain couples TRBV18 to TRBJ1-1; D unclear. This CDR3 has 13 amino acids. Looked up from germline, CDR1 is KGHSH and CDR2 is LQKENI. V dropped 5 bases and J dropped 1 base, with 8 bases sitting between them. CDR3 bases: TGTGCCAGCTCAGTTACACAGAACACTGAAGCTTTCTTT. Protein: CASSVTQNTEAFF.

With respect to this clone: Within the sample, other DNA sequences also encode this same CDR3. V usage is TRBV5-1 and J usage is TRBJ1-4; D may be TRBD1 (5 bases). The germline CDR1 and CDR2 sequences are SGHRS and YFSETQ. V was cut by 0 bases and J by 8 bases, with 11 bases left in between. The CDR3 is 14 residues long. CDR3 in DNA: TGCGCCAGCAGCTTGGGACAGAAGGACGAAAAACTGTTTTTT. It yields the protein CASSLGQKDEKLFF.

This clone was recorded at least ten times. The V call is TRBV7-2, the J call TRBJ2-1; D may be TRBD2 (6 bases). V was shortened by 6 bases and J by 7 bases, with 13 bases between the two germline ends. Germline V CDR1 and CDR2: SGHTA, FQGNSA. CDR3 size: 13 residues. The CDR3 coding sequence is TGTGCCAGCAGACCCCTAGCGTGGAATGAGCAGTTCTTC. Protein product: CASRPLAWNEQFF.

J is TRBJ1-5 and V is TRBV2; a weak D match, TRBD1 (5 bases). The V and J ends lost 5 bases and 11 bases respectively, with 16 bases between them. This CDR3 has 13 amino acids. Looked up from germline, CDR1 is SNHLY and CDR2 is FYNNEI. The CDR3 DNA sequence: TGTGCCAGCAGTCGGACGCCCCTCAGGGCCCAGCATTTT. Translation: CASSRTPLRAQHF. Combining the CDR3 with reference TRBV2 and TRBJ1-5 gives the whole variable domain EPEVTQTPSHQVTQMGQEVILRCVPISNHLYFYWYRQILGQKVEFLVSFYNNEISEKSEIFDDQFSVERPDGSNFTLKIRSTKLEDSAMYFCASSRTPLRAQHFGDGTRLSIL.

The J gene is TRBJ2-6, the V gene TRBV7-6; 7 bases agree with TRBD2. Losses at the gene ends were 5 bases for V and 0 bases for J; bases not matched to a gene: 10. This CDR3 comprises 18 residues. Germline values: CDR1 SGHVS, CDR2 FNYEAQ. The CDR3 spells CASSLNAPGGSGANVLTF. Written as DNA, the CDR3 is TGTGCCAGCAGCCTCAACGCCCCGGGAGGCTCTGGGGCCAACGTCCTGACTTTC. The full variable domain, rest sourced from reference TRBV7-6 and TRBJ2-6, is GAGVSQSPRYKVTKRGQDVALRCDPISGHVSLYWYRQALGQGPEFLTYFNYEAQQDKSGLPNDRFSAERPEGSISTLTIQRTEQRDSAMYRCASSLNAPGGSGANVLTFGAGSRLTVL.

V is TRBV5-6 and J is TRBJ2-3, with D possibly matching TRBD1 (6 bases). The CDR3 loop spans 15 amino acids. The V gene lost 0 bases and the J gene lost 5 bases, with 13 bases spanning the gap. Looked up from germline, CDR1 is SGHDT and CDR2 is YYEEEE. CDR3: CASSLGWTAVDTQYF. DNA for the CDR3: TGTGCCAGCAGCTTGGGGTGGACAGCGGTAGATACGCAGTATTTT.

The CDR3 loop is CASSESGAWGANVLTF. The DNA for the CDR3 is TGCGCCAGCAGTGAGTCTGGGGCGTGGGGGGCCAACGTCCTGACTTTC. The chain couples TRBV10-2 to TRBJ2-6, with D possibly being TRBD1 (5 bases). Germline V CDR1 and CDR2: WSHSY, SAAADI. V lost 0 bases to trimming and J lost 4 bases, with 10 bases between them. The CDR3 contains 16 residues.

V is TRBV11-2 and J is TRBJ2-3, with D tentatively TRBD2 (5 bases). The CDR3 totals 15 residues. CDR1 and CDR2 from the germline V gene are SGHAT and FQNNGV. Trimming took 5 bases from V and 4 from J, leaving 16 bases between them. The CDR3 region is CASSPLRLSADTQYF. CDR3 DNA sequence: TGTGCCAGCAGCCCCCTCCGTCTTAGCGCAGATACGCAGTATTTT.

The chain carries TRBV5-4 and TRBJ2-5, with D unresolved. CDR3 length equals 15 residues. CDR1 is SGHNT and CDR2 is YYREEE in the germline V gene (reference sequence). Trimming cost V 2 bases and J 0 bases, with 11 bases left between them. CDR3 sequence reads: CASSFEPQYQETQYF. The CDR3 nucleotides are TGTGCCAGCAGCTTCGAGCCCCAGTACCAAGAGACCCAGTACTTC.

This chain joins TRBV27 and TRBJ2-2, with D unresolved. The ends were cut back, 3 bases at V and 4 bases at J, with 9 bases in the middle. CDR1 is MNHEY, CDR2 SMNVEV, per germline (reference sequence). This CDR3 contains 14 residues. The CDR3 spells CASSFSAGTGELFF. DNA for the CDR3: TGTGCCAGCAGTTTTTCCGCAGGCACCGGGGAGCTGTTTTTT.